The next 10 T cell receptor beta chains were all read from a single sample in a study of T cell repertoires in cytomegalovirus infection. One entry per CDR3 protein, called by TCRdb with MiXCR from the reads. The sample contains approximately 390,000 distinct CDR3 sequences, about 35% of which appear only once. No antigens are known for them. Source: cultured PBMCs, taken from culture after CMV antigen stimulation. Receptor source: a human donor in good health (CMV status not recorded). Some clones in this sample may be carry-over from other donors' samples.

V and J are TRBV7-2 and TRBJ2-3, with a weak D call TRBD2 (6 bases). The CDR3 contains 18 residues. V gave up 5 bases and J gave up 0 bases, with 21 bases separating them. Germline lookup yields CDR1 SGHTA and CDR2 FQGNSA. The CDR3 reads CASSRPLAGPRSTDTQYF. CDR3 bases: TGTGCCAGCAGCCGCCCCCTCGCGGGACCCCGTAGCACAGATACGCAGTATTTT.

The gene calls are TRBV6-6 and TRBJ2-1; TRBD2 aligns across 11 bases. J gave up 5 bases and V 0 bases, and 0 bases lay outside the gene matches. The V gene's germline CDR1 is MNHNY and CDR2 SVGAGI (reference sequence). The CDR3 covers 15 residues. The CDR3 DNA is TGTGCCAGCAGTTACTCGACTAGCGGGGACAATGAGCAGTTCTTC. Its protein product is CASSYSTSGDNEQFF.

This clonotype was observed once. The chain joins TRBV7-4 to TRBJ1-4; TRBD1 matches 8 bases. J gave up 10 bases and V 5 bases, and 6 bases lay outside the gene matches. The CDR3 sequence is 13 residues long. CDR1 and CDR2 (germline): SGHVT, SQSDAQ. DNA of the CDR3: TGTGCCAGCAGCCCCCCGGGGACAGGAAAACTGTTTTTT. It encodes CASSPPGTGKLFF.

This clonotype was counted a few times. The chain couples TRBV12-3 or TRBV12-4 to TRBJ1-2, with no clear D. The CDR3 has 10 amino acids. The germline V and J ends were trimmed by 9 bases and 6 bases, with 8 bases remaining between them. DNA for the CDR3: TGTGCCAGGACTAAAAATGGCTACACCTTC. It encodes CARTKNGYTF.

This clonotype was seen repeatedly, ten times or more. This chain links TRBV7-2 with TRBJ2-3; D is unclear. There are 14 residues in the CDR3. CDR1 and CDR2 (germline): SGHTA, FQGNSA. CDR3 protein: CAETSVGRTDTQYF. The CDR3 region has the DNA TGTGCAGAGACCTCCGTCGGTCGCACAGATACGCAGTATTTT.

This clonotype showed up just once. This rearrangement joins TRBV7-2 to TRBJ2-7; D call uncertain. The length of the CDR3 is 12 residues. V lost 8 bases to trimming and J lost 7 bases, with 15 bases between them. Germline loops: CDR1 SGHTA, CDR2 FQGNSA. The CDR3 loop is CASCPPVGEQYF. The CDR3 nucleotides are TGTGCCAGCTGCCCCCCTGTTGGAGAGCAGTACTTC. The full variable domain, rest sourced from reference TRBV7-2 and TRBJ2-7, is GAGVSQSPSNKVTEKGKDVELRCDPISGHTALYWYRQSLGQGLEFLIYFQGNSAPDKSGLPSDRFSAERTGGSVSTLTIQRTQQEDSAVYLCASCPPVGEQYFGPGTRLTVT.

The chain is built from TRBV9 and TRBJ2-7; no reliable D call. The CDR3 runs 15 residues. Trimming removed 3 bases at V and 5 bases at J, with 18 bases between. The germline gives CDR1 SGDLS, CDR2 YYNGEE. The CDR3 sequence is CASSAGPSRSDEQYV. CDR3 in DNA: TGTGCCAGCAGCGCCGGACCGTCTCGTTCGGACGAGCAGTACGTC.

The sample holds a few counts of this clonotype. The V call is TRBV19, the J call TRBJ2-5; 7 bases match TRBD1. Germline-derived CDR1 and CDR2 are LNHDA and SQIVND (reference sequence). After removal of 5 bases from V and 5 bases from J, the junction contained 5 bases not matched to a gene. The CDR3 sequence is 13 residues long. The CDR3 DNA reads as TGTGCCAGTAGTCCCGGGACAGTGGAGACCCAGTACTTC. It is translated as CASSPGTVETQYF.

J is TRBJ2-4 and V is TRBV7-2, with D possibly called TRBD1 or TRBD2 (5 bases each). V shed 5 bases and J shed 3 bases, with 11 bases lying between them. There are 14 residues in the CDR3. Germline values: CDR1 SGHTA, CDR2 FQGNSA. Here the CDR3 reads CASSPGTLKNIQYF. In DNA form, the CDR3 reads TGTGCCAGCAGCCCTGGGACCCTCAAAAACATTCAGTACTTC.

This clonotype was recorded many times. The chain recombines TRBV28 with TRBJ2-1; 8 bases agree with TRBD1. This CDR3 is built from 15 residues. Losses at the gene ends were 5 bases for V and 6 bases for J; bases not matched to a gene: 9. The germline V gene has CDR1 MDHEN and CDR2 SYDVKM. The CDR3 is CASSRQGSWVNEQFF. Here the CDR3 DNA reads TGTGCCAGCAGTCGACAGGGGAGTTGGGTCAATGAGCAGTTCTTC.